The 25 T cell receptor beta chains in this list originate from one sample, sequenced in a study of T-cell reconstitution after alpha-beta-depleted transplantation in children. A TCRbeta library incorporating unique molecular identifiers was prepared. TCRdb processed the PCR reads anew with MiXCR; each CDR3 protein has one entry. The profile shows about 610,000 distinct CDR3 sequences, about a quarter of them singletons. This specimen consisted of PBMCs, obtained before TCRalphabeta/CD19-depleted stem cell transplant. The receptors originated from a boy under two years old with Wiskott-Aldrich syndrome, due to receive a stem cell transplant.

The gene calls are TRBV5-1 and TRBJ2-7; 9 bases align to TRBD1. Losses at the gene ends were 4 bases for V and 4 bases for J; bases not matched to a gene: 9. The CDR3 sequence is 15 residues long. Per germline, CDR1 SGHRS and CDR2 YFSETQ. The CDR3 nucleotides read TGCGCCAGCAGCGCGACCGGGACAGGGTATTACGAGCAGTACTTC. The encoded protein is CASSATGTGYYEQYF.

The chain joins TRBV6-1 to TRBJ1-1; 11 bases align to TRBD1. Germline V gene data show CDR1 as MNHNS and CDR2 as SASEGT. With 6 bases clipped from V and 4 bases from J, the junction kept 10 bases outside the gene matches. CDR3 length equals 16 residues. This CDR3 reads CASRPRTGGGITEAFF. The CDR3 DNA is TGTGCCAGCAGGCCCCGGACAGGGGGCGGGATCACTGAAGCTTTCTTT.

This clonotype showed up just a few times. In DNA, the CDR3 is TGTGCCATCTTCGAGGGGGGGTACAATGAGCAGTTCTTC. It specifies CAIFEGGYNEQFF. This chain links TRBV10-3 with TRBJ2-1; TRBD2 might be the D (7 bases). The length of the CDR3 is 13 residues. The ends were cut back, 8 bases at V and 4 bases at J, with 12 bases in the middle. Per germline, CDR1 ENHRY and CDR2 SYGVKD.

The sample holds a few counts of this clonotype. The genes are TRBV3-1 and TRBJ2-5; possible D gene TRBD2, 5 bases. Between the trimmed V and J ends, which lost 0 bases and 4 bases, there was a span of 12 bases. The CDR3 runs 15 residues. Germline V gene lookup returns CDR1 LGHDT and CDR2 YNNKEL (reference sequence). DNA of the CDR3: TGTGCCAGCAGCCAAGAGCCTGGGAGAGGAGAGACCCAGTACTTC. It is translated as CASSQEPGRGETQYF.

This clonotype came up a few times. The chain links TRBV5-1 to TRBJ2-4, with D perhaps matching TRBD1 (6 bases). The germline V gene encodes CDR1 SGHRS and CDR2 YFSETQ. CDR3 length: 14 residues. Trimming removed 0 bases at V and 7 bases at J, with 11 bases between. CDR3 sequence reads: CASSLAAGGNIQYF. DNA for the CDR3: TGCGCCAGCAGCTTGGCAGCTGGGGGCAACATTCAGTACTTC.

This chain connects TRBV30 to TRBJ2-7; D gene unclear. Trimming took off 5 bases at V and 0 bases at J, with 5 bases between the two ends. This CDR3 spans 11 amino acids. The germline V gene has CDR1 GTSNPN and CDR2 SVGIG (reference sequence). CDR3 DNA sequence: TGTGCCTGGGGAAGCTCCTACGAGCAGTACTTC. This translates into CAWGSSYEQYF.

The chain links TRBV9 to TRBJ2-1; the D is unclear. Germline CDR1 SGDLS, CDR2 YYNGEE. The length of the CDR3 is 13 residues. V lost 4 bases to trimming and J lost 9 bases, with 14 bases between them. CDR3: CASSYGSMGEQFF. The CDR3 region has the DNA TGTGCCAGCAGCTATGGCTCAATGGGTGAGCAGTTCTTC.

This clonotype has just a few counts. The chain uses TRBV20-1 and TRBJ1-6, with 8 bases fitting TRBD1. The CDR3 sequence is 16 residues long. Germline values: CDR1 DFQATT, CDR2 SNEGSKA (reference sequence). V was pared by 1 base and J by 7 bases, with 9 bases of the junction left unmatched. The CDR3 nucleotides read TGCAGTGCTAGAGCGAGACAGGGGTTGGGGAATTCACCCCTCCACTTT. It is translated as CSARARQGLGNSPLHF.

The rearrangement joins TRBV3-1 to TRBJ2-1, with 11 bases identical to TRBD2. Germline loops: CDR1 LGHDT, CDR2 YNNKEL (reference sequence). V shed 4 bases, J shed 7 bases, and the junction held 6 bases outside the gene matches. The CDR3 extends over 15 amino acids. The CDR3 coding sequence is TGTGCCAGCAGCCTTACTAGCGGGAGTGAAAATGAGCAGTTCTTC. It is translated as CASSLTSGSENEQFF.

The chain has TRBV5-5 and TRBJ1-6, with TRBD1 matching 9 bases. The V and J ends lost 4 bases and 9 bases, in that order; junction bases with no gene match: 5. Germline V gene sequence: CDR1 SGHKS, CDR2 YYEKEE (reference sequence). This CDR3 has 14 residues. For the CDR3, the DNA is TGTGCCAGCAGCCCGGACAGGGGAGTTTCACCCCTCCACTTT. This encodes CASSPDRGVSPLHF.

The rearrangement links TRBV28 to TRBJ2-5; no firm D call. This CDR3 has 13 residues. V gave up 3 bases and J gave up 1 base, with 6 bases separating them. CDR1 and CDR2 from the germline V gene are MDHEN and SYDVKM. In DNA form, the CDR3 reads TGTGCCAGCAGTTTCTACGCCCAAGAGACCCAGTACTTC. Amino acids: CASSFYAQETQYF.

A few counts support this clonotype. The rearrangement uses TRBV5-6 and TRBJ2-7, with 9 bases aligning to TRBD1. The V gene's germline CDR1 is SGHDT and CDR2 YYEEEE. V dropped 0 bases and J dropped 6; count of bases not matched to a gene: 10. The CDR3 runs 16 residues. CDR3 region: CASSLALGTGKPEQYF. Here the CDR3 DNA reads TGTGCCAGCAGCTTGGCCTTAGGGACAGGGAAACCCGAGCAGTACTTC.

The chain couples TRBV10-3 to TRBJ2-1; 10 bases line up with TRBD2. This CDR3 is built from 16 residues. The germline gives CDR1 ENHRY, CDR2 SYGVKD. V lost 6 bases, J lost 6 bases, and 11 bases stayed unmatched. This chain's CDR3 is CAIRGAGGPPGNEQFF. Here the CDR3 DNA reads TGTGCCATCAGGGGAGCGGGAGGGCCCCCGGGCAATGAGCAGTTCTTC.

The gene calls are TRBV20-1 and TRBJ2-5; TRBD1 matches at 9 bases. Germline V CDR1 and CDR2: DFQATT, SNEGSKA (reference sequence). V dropped 2 bases and J dropped 0; count of bases not matched to a gene: 13. This CDR3 has 18 amino acids. The CDR3 sequence is CSARPPGQGQQYQETQYF. CDR3 nucleotide sequence: TGCAGTGCTAGACCGCCGGGACAGGGTCAGCAGTACCAAGAGACCCAGTACTTC.

The gene calls are TRBV12-3 or TRBV12-4 and TRBJ2-1; D might be TRBD1 (6 bases). Trimming pared 3 bases from V and 9 bases from J, leaving 15 bases between. The CDR3 loop spans 14 amino acids. DNA of the CDR3: TGTGCCAGCAGTTTGAAACAGGGAAGCGGTGAGCAGTTCTTC. Residues: CASSLKQGSGEQFF.

Concerning this clonotype: An end of the junction differs from the germline gene, which may be a read error. The chain links TRBV5-1 to TRBJ2-3; D may be TRBD2 (6 bases). The germline CDR1 and CDR2 sequences are SGHRS and YFSETQ. CDR3 length: 16 residues. CDR3 region: CVSSLVLAPSTDTQYF. The CDR3 DNA reads TGCGTCAGCAGCTTGGTTCTAGCGCCGAGCACAGATACGCAGTATTTT.

Here the CDR3 reads CASSHRSLAGNEQYF. DNA of the CDR3: TGTGCCAGCAGCCATCGATCACTAGCGGGAAACGAGCAGTACTTC. The chain has TRBV13 and TRBJ2-7, with 10 bases fitting TRBD2. The CDR3 totals 15 residues. V dropped 5 bases and J dropped 5; count of bases not matched to a gene: 9. Germline CDR1 is PRHDT and CDR2 is FYEKMQ (reference sequence).

The V and J genes are TRBV20-1 and TRBJ2-3; 9 bases line up with TRBD2. Unmatched junction bases numbered 8, after V lost 4 bases and J lost 0 bases. This CDR3 region has 16 residues. Germline assignment: CDR1 DFQATT and CDR2 SNEGSKA (reference sequence). The CDR3 sequence is CSAKYLAGPSTDTQYF. CDR3 in DNA: TGCAGTGCTAAGTATCTAGCGGGGCCTAGCACAGATACGCAGTATTTT.

The rearrangement uses TRBV5-1 and TRBJ2-1; 11 nucleotides match TRBD2. With V trimmed by 4 bases and J by 7 bases, 10 bases remained unmatched. Germline CDR1 and CDR2: SGHRS and YFSETQ. There are 16 residues in the CDR3. This CDR3 reads CASSPGLLAGGNEQFF. The CDR3 DNA sequence: TGCGCCAGCAGCCCGGGCTTGCTAGCGGGAGGTAATGAGCAGTTCTTC.

This clonotype was detected a few times. The V gene is TRBV5-1, the J gene TRBJ2-5, with D maybe TRBD1 (6 bases). The germline V and J ends were trimmed by 7 bases and 1 base, with 11 bases remaining between them. Germline CDR1 and CDR2: SGHRS and YFSETQ. This CDR3 is 13 amino acids long. CDR3: CASGQGTQETQYF. CDR3 nucleotide sequence: TGCGCCAGCGGGCAGGGGACCCAAGAGACCCAGTACTTC.

This clonotype was seen a few times. The V gene is TRBV5-1, the J gene TRBJ2-7, with TRBD2 matching over 13 bases. Germline lookup yields CDR1 SGHRS and CDR2 YFSETQ. V lost 0 bases, J lost 5 bases, and 8 bases stayed unmatched. The CDR3 loop spans 17 amino acids. In DNA form, the CDR3 reads TGCGCCAGCAGCTTGGGACTAGCGGGAGGCCTGAGGGACGAGCAGTACTTC. Translation gives CASSLGLAGGLRDEQYF.

V and J are TRBV7-2 and TRBJ2-2; the D is unclear. The ends were cut back, 1 base at V and 0 bases at J, with 9 bases in the middle. Per germline, CDR1 SGHTA and CDR2 FQGNSA. This CDR3 comprises 16 residues. CDR3 nucleotide sequence: TGTGCCAGCAGCTTAGTTCCCAATGCGAACACCGGGGAGCTGTTTTTT. Translated: CASSLVPNANTGELFF.

In this sample, this clonotype turned up a few times. The rearrangement uses TRBV12-3 or TRBV12-4 and TRBJ2-3, with 9 bases that match TRBD2. This CDR3 is 15 amino acids long. The J segment lost 2 bases and the V segment lost 7 bases, leaving 7 bases of the junction unmatched. This CDR3 reads CASTLGGRATDTQYF. DNA of the CDR3: TGTGCCAGCACCCTTGGCGGGAGGGCCACAGATACGCAGTATTTT.

This clonotype was observed a handful of times. V usage is TRBV5-1 and J usage is TRBJ2-1; 7 bases are shared with TRBD2. The CDR3 runs 12 residues. V was clipped by 5 bases and J by 15 bases; unmatched bases: 11. Germline lookup yields CDR1 SGHRS and CDR2 YFSETQ. The DNA of the CDR3 is TGCGCCAGCAGTGAGTCGGGAGGAGTTGCGTTCTTC. This gives the protein CASSESGGVAFF.

This clonotype was counted a few times. CDR3 nucleotides: TGCGCCAGCAGCTTGGTACCGGGAGCTGTCTACGAGCAGTACTTC. As protein: CASSLVPGAVYEQYF. The chain has TRBV5-1 and TRBJ2-7; D possibly corresponds to TRBD2 (6 bases). CDR1 and CDR2 (germline): SGHRS, YFSETQ. The CDR3 runs 15 residues. V was pared by 0 bases and J by 3 bases, with 13 bases between.